The rows below give T cell receptor beta chains drawn from one sample of a study of cytomegalovirus exposure and HLA in healthy donors. The table came from immunoSEQ multiplex PCR; TCRdb's copy has only in-frame clones and leaves some out. The table records fewer than 110,000 clones, 60% to 85% of them present only once. Sequenced material: PBMCs. All receptors come from a man aged 45-65 years in good health and CMV-seropositive. Each CDR3 is given with its conserved first and last residue. Fields, in order: J gene, V gene, clone size, CDR3 length, D gene, CDR3 DNA, CDR3 protein. A D gene is named only where the DNA matches it firmly. Clone size is not always given. Where it is, it says once, few, many or a class for expanded clones.

TRBJ2-3 | TRBV14 | NA | 19 | TRBD2 | TGTGCCAGCAGCCAGCTTACGGGACTAGCGGGGGGCTTGACAGATACGCAGTATTTT | CASSQLTGLAGGLTDTQYF
TRBJ1-5 | TRBV7-9 | few | 15 | TRBD1 | TGTGCCAGCAGCTTTGGACAGGGGGCGAATCAGCCCCAGCATTTT | CASSFGQGANQPQHF
TRBJ2-1 | TRBV15 | NA | 14 | TRBD1 | TGTGCCACCAGCAGAGATGAGGGGGCGAATGAGCAGTTCTTC | CATSRDEGANEQFF
TRBJ2-1 | TRBV4-3 | NA | 19 | TRBD2 | TGCGCCAGCAGCCAAGATCTTGGGGGGGGAGGCCGTTCCTACAATGAGCAGTTCTTC | CASSQDLGGGGRSYNEQFF
TRBJ2-3 | TRBV10-2 | NA | 16 | TRBD1 | TGCGCCAGCAGGAACCCGGGACAGGGGAGCACAGATACGCAGTATTTT | CASRNPGQGSTDTQYF
TRBJ2-7 | TRBV18 | NA | 16 | TRBD1 | TGTGCCAGCTCCCTGGGACAGGGGTTTAGCTCCTACGAGCAGTACTTC | CASSLGQGFSSYEQYF
TRBJ2-1 | TRBV7-9 | NA | 16 | TRBD2 | TGTGCCAGCAGCTTAGGGGCGGGAGGGCCTGGGAATGAGCAGTTCTTC | CASSLGAGGPGNEQFF
TRBJ1-5 | TRBV18 | NA | 15 | TRBD1 | TGTGCCAGCTCACCGACAGGGGGCGAGGATCAGCCCCAGCATTTT | CASSPTGGEDQPQHF
TRBJ1-1 | TRBV28 | NA | 11 | NA | TGTGCCAGCATACAGACCACTGAAGCTTTCTTT | CASIQTTEAFF
TRBJ2-1 | TRBV15 | NA | 14 | NA | TGTGCCACCAGCAGTACCAAACAGGACAATGAGCAGTTCTTC | CATSSTKQDNEQFF
TRBJ2-7 | TRBV6-1 | NA | 14 | NA | TGTGCCAGCAGCGAGCAGGGTAGCTCCTACGAGCAGTACTTC | CASSEQGSSYEQYF
TRBJ1-1 | TRBV27 | NA | 13 | NA | TGTGCCAGCAGCCCTACCTGGAACACTGAAGCTTTCTTT | CASSPTWNTEAFF
TRBJ2-3 | TRBV6-1 | NA | 14 | NA | TGTGCCAGCGGGAACCCGGGGACTACAGATACGCAGTATTTT | CASGNPGTTDTQYF
TRBJ1-5 | TRBV28 | few | 16 | TRBD1 | TGTGCCAGCAGTTTGCAACAGGGGGCGGGCAATCAGCCCCAGCATTTT | CASSLQQGAGNQPQHF
TRBJ2-7 | TRBV5-4 | NA | 15 | NA | TGTGCCAGCAGCTTGGGAGGGCCGACCCGAAACGAGCAGTACTTC | CASSLGGPTRNEQYF
TRBJ2-3 | TRBV27 | NA | 16 | NA | TGTGCCAGCAGTTTTCTCGATGACATAACCACAGATACGCAGTATTTT | CASSFLDDITTDTQYF
TRBJ2-3 | TRBV19 | NA | 13 | TRBD1 | TGTGCCAGTAGAGAGGGACAGAGAGATACGCAGTATTTT | CASREGQRDTQYF
TRBJ2-1 | TRBV7-2 | NA | 15 | TRBD2 | TGTGCCAGCAGCTCCAGCGGGGGCCACTACAATGAGCAGTTCTTC | CASSSSGGHYNEQFF